This note documents a single T cell receptor (beta chain) sequence. The repertoire was sequenced with immunoSEQ multiplex PCR; TCRdb's copy has only in-frame clones and lacks some. Among approximately 190,000 clones listed, around nine tenths were seen once. The germline V and J ends were trimmed by 1 base and 8 bases, with 23 bases remaining between them. Germline V gene sequence: CDR1 SGHTA, CDR2 FQGTGA. The CDR3 loop spans 18 amino acids. This record belongs to a study of blood T cell repertoires in COVID-19. As for the study in general: The study drew acute and convalescent COVID-19 samples from the United States, Italy and Spain. Nucleic acid was either cDNA or gDNA, and it came from T cells, B-cell-depleted T cells, or PBMCs.

The origin of this receptor is a man aged 45-60 years with acute or convalescent COVID-19. The sample taken for sequencing was peripheral blood. This rearrangement joins TRBV7-3 to TRBJ2-2, with a weak D call TRBD1 (5 bases). For the CDR3, the DNA is TGTGCCAGCAGCTTAAACCCTCGGACAAAGACCACCCTAGGGGAGCTGTTTTTT. Its translation is CASSLNPRTKTTLGELFF.